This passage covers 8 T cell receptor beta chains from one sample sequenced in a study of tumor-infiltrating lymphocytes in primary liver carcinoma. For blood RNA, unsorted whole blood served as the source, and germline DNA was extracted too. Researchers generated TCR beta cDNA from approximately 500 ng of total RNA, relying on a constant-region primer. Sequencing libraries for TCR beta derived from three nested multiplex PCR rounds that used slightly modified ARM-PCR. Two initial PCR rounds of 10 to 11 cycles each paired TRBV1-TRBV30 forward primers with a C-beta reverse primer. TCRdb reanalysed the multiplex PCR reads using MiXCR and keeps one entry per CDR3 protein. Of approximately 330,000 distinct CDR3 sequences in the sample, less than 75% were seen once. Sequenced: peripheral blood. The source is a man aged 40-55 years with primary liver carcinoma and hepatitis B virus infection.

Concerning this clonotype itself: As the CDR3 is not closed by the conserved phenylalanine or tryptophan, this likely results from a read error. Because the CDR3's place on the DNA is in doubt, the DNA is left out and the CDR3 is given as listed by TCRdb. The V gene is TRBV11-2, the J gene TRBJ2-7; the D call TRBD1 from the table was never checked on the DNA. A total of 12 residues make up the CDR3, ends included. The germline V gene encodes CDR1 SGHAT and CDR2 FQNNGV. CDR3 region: CASSLQGIEQYL.

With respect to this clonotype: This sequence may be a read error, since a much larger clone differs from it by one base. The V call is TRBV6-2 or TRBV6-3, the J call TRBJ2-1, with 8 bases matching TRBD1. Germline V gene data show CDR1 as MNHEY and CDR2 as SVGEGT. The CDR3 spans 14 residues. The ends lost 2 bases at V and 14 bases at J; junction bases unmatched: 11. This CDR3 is CASSYGGRGHVEFF. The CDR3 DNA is TGTGCCAGCAGTTACGGAGGCAGGGGGCACGTGGAGTTCTTC.

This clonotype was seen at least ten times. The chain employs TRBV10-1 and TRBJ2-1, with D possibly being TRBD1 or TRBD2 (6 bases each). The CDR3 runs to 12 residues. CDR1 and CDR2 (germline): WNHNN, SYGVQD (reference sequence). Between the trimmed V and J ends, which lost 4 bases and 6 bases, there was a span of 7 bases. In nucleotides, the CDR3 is TGCGCCAGCAGTGGGGGGGCCAATGAGCAGTTCTTC. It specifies CASSGGANEQFF.

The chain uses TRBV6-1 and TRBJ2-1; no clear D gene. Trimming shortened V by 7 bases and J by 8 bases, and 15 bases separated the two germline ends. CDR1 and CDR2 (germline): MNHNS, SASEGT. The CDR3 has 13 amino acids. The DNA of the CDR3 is TGTGCCAGCACTCACAGCCCCGTGGATGAGCAGTTCTTC. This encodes CASTHSPVDEQFF.

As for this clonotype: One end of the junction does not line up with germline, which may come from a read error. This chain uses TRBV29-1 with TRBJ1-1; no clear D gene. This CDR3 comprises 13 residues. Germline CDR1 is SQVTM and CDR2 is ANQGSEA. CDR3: CSIVRAGVTEALF. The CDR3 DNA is TGCAGCATTGTTCGTGCGGGTGTTACTGAAGCTCTCTTT.

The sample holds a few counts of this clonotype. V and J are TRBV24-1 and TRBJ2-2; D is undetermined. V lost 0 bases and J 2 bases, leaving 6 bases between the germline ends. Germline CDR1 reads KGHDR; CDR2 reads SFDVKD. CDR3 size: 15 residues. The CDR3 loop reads CATSDLTDNTGELFF. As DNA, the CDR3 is TGTGCCACCAGTGATTTGACTGATAACACCGGGGAGCTGTTTTTT.

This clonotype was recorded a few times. In DNA, the CDR3 is TGTGCCAGCAGCCAAATCCGGACAGGGCGTTTTAGCTCCTACGAGCAGTACTTC. The encoded protein is CASSQIRTGRFSSYEQYF. The chain links TRBV14 to TRBJ2-7; TRBD1 matches 8 bases. The CDR3 has 18 residues. CDR1 and CDR2 (germline): SGHDN, FVKESK. V was pared by 2 bases and J by 0 bases, with 12 bases of the junction left unmatched.

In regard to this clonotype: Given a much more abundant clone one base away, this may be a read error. CDR3 coding DNA: TGCGCCAGCCTGCCAGCGGGATCTACCTACGAGCAGTACTTC. Amino acids: CASLPAGSTYEQYF. V gene TRBV10-2 combines with J gene TRBJ2-7, with 7 bases identical to TRBD2. This CDR3 is built from 14 residues. Germline V gives CDR1 WSHSY, CDR2 SAAADI. V trimming: 8 bases; J trimming: 2 bases; junction bases outside the gene matches: 9.